This T cell receptor (beta chain) comes out of a study of OX40 agonist ivuxolimab in advanced cancers. The overall study: Under the entry rules, prior anti-PD-1, anti-PD-L1 or anti-CTLA-4 therapy was allowed, and roughly 39% had some. Three patients got partial responses; one had hepatocellular carcinoma and two had cutaneous melanoma. Study-wide results and caveats: CD8+ T cells (on average) carried more expanded clones than CD4+ T cells. The study did not work out the antigen specificity of the expanded peripheral T cells.

Here immunoSEQ multiplex PCR was the method, and the copy in TCRdb shows in-frame clones only, minus some. The table includes 65,000 to 85,000 clones, roughly 89% detected once. Germline V gives CDR1 SEHNR, CDR2 FQNEAQ (reference sequence). The CDR3 runs 14 residues. The V gene end was trimmed by 5 bases and the J gene end by 2 bases; junction bases not matched to a gene: 3. Note on this clone: No antigen is known for it.

This sequence originates from an adult with an advanced solid tumor such as melanoma, head and neck, liver or kidney cancer. The rearrangement joins TRBV7-9 to TRBJ1-5, with 7 bases identical to TRBD1. The sample consisted of CD4+ or CD8+ T cells sorted from blood, taken in a trial of the OX40 agonist ivuxolimab. The CDR3: CASSTQGGNQPQHF. The CDR3 region has the DNA TGTGCCAGCAGCACGCAGGGGGGCAATCAGCCCCAGCATTTT.